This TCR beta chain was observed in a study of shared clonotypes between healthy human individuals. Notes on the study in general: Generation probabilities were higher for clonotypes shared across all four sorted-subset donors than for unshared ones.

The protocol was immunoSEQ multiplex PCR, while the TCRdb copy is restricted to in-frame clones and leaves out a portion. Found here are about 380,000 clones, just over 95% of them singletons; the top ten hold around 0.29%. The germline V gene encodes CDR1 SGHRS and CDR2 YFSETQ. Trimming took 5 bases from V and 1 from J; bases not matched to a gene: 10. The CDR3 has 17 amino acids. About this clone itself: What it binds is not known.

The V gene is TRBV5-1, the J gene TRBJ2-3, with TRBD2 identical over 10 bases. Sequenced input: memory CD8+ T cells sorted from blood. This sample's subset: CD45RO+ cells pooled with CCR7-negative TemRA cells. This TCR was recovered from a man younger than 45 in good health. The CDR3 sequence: CASRTNLAGGRTDTQYF. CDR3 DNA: TGCGCCAGCAGGACAAATTTAGCGGGAGGCCGCACAGATACGCAGTATTTT.